This T cell receptor beta chain was sequenced during a study of blood T cell repertoires in COVID-19. Study information: Nucleic acid was either cDNA or gDNA, and it came from T cells, B-cell-depleted T cells, or PBMCs.

Here immunoSEQ multiplex PCR was the method, and the copy in TCRdb shows in-frame clones only, minus some. This sample carries about 160,000 clones, around 74% of them seen once, and the ten largest clones take 2.5% to 3.5%. Sequencing used peripheral blood. The TCR originated in a man in his 70s with acute or convalescent COVID-19.

The CDR3: CASTPTSASSYEQYF. The CDR3, as DNA: TGTGCCAGCACCCCGACTAGCGCTAGCTCCTACGAGCAGTACTTC. This chain connects TRBV6-5 to TRBJ2-7, with TRBD2 matching over 8 bases. V shed 7 bases, J shed 0 bases, and the junction held 8 bases outside the gene matches. This CDR3 is built from 15 residues. CDR1 is MNHEY, CDR2 SVGAGI, per germline.